This TCR beta chain was profiled in a study of T cells after yellow fever vaccination. Germline V lookup: CDR1 KGHDR, CDR2 SFDVKD. The length of the CDR3 is 19 residues. V was clipped by 4 bases and J by 4 bases; unmatched bases: 19. This clonotype was picked up a small number of times. TCRdb reprocessed the 5' RACE reads via MiXCR and lists one record per CDR3 protein. Of 300,000 to 400,000 distinct CDR3 sequences in the sample, around 13% were seen once. The clonotype was recovered from a man between 18 and 29 years old who received the YFV17D yellow fever vaccine. The rearrangement uses TRBV24-1 and TRBJ2-3; 7 bases map to TRBD1. Sequencing was performed on CD4+ T cells sorted from PBMCs, taken 15 days after the yellow fever booster vaccination. The CDR3 DNA follows: TGTGCCACCAGTGACACGACAGGAAGAGGAAGCACAGGGGCAGATACGCAGTATTTT. It codes for CATSDTTGRGSTGADTQYF.